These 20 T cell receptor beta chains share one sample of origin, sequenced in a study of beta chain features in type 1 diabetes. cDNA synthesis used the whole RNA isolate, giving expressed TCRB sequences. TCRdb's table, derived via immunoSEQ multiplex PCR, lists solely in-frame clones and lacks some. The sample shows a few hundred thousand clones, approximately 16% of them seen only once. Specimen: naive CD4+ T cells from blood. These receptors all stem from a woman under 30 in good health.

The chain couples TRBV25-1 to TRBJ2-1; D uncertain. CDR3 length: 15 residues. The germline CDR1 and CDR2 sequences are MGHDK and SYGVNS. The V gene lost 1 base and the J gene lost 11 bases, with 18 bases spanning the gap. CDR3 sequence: CASSESVSNSRQQFF. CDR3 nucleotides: TGTGCCAGCAGTGAATCGGTGTCGAACAGTCGGCAGCAGTTCTTC.

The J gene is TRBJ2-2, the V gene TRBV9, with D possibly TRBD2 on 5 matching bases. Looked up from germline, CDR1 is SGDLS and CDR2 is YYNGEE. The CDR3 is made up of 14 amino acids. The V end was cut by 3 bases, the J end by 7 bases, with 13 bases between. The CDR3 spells CASSGNGNIGELFF. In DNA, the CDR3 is TGTGCCAGCAGCGGGAACGGGAATATCGGGGAGCTGTTTTTT. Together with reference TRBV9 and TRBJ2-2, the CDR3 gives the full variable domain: DSGVTQTPKHLITATGQRVTLRCSPRSGDLSVYWYQQSLDQGLQFLIQYYNGEERAKGNILERFSAQQFPDLHSELNLSSLELGDSALYFCASSGNGNIGELFFGEGSRLTVL.

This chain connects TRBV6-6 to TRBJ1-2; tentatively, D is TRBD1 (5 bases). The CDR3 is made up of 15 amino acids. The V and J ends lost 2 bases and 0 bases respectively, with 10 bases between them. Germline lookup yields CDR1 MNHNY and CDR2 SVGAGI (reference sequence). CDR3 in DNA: TGTGCCAGCAGTTACCTGCCAGGGACTAACTATGGCTACACCTTC. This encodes CASSYLPGTNYGYTF.

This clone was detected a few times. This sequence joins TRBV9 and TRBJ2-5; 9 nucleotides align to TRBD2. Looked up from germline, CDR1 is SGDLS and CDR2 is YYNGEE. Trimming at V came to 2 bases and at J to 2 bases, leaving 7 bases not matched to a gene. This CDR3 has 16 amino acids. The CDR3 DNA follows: TGTGCCAGCAGCGTTCTAGCGGGGAAGGTACAAGAGACCCAGTACTTC. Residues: CASSVLAGKVQETQYF. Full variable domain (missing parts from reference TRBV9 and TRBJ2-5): DSGVTQTPKHLITATGQRVTLRCSPRSGDLSVYWYQQSLDQGLQFLIQYYNGEERAKGNILERFSAQQFPDLHSELNLSSLELGDSALYFCASSVLAGKVQETQYFGPGTRLLVL.

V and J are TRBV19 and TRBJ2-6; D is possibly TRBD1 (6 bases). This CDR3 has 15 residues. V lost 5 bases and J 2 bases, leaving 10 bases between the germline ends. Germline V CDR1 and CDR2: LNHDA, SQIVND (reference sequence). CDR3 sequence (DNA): TGTGCCAGTAGTCCTAGACAGGCTGGGGCCAACGTCCTGACTTTC. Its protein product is CASSPRQAGANVLTF.

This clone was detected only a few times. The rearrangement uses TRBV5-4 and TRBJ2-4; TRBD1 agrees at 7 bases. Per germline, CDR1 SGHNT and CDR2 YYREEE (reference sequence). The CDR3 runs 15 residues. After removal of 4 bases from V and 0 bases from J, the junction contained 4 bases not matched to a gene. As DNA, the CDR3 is TGTGCCAGCAGCCGGGACAGATTAGCCAAAAACATTCAGTACTTC. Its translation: CASSRDRLAKNIQYF.

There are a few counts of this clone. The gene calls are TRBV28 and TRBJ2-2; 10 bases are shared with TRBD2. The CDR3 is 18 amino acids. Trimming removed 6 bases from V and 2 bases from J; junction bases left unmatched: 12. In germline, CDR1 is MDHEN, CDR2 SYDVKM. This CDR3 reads CASSPGLAGVFNTGELFF. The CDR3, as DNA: TGTGCCAGCAGCCCGGGGCTAGCGGGAGTATTTAACACCGGGGAGCTGTTTTTT.

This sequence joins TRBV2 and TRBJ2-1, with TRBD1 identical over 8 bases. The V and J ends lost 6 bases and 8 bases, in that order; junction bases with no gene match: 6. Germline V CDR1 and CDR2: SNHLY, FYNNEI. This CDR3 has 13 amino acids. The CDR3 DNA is TGTGCCAGCAGCGCCGACAGGGGCGATGAGCAGTTCTTC. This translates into CASSADRGDEQFF.

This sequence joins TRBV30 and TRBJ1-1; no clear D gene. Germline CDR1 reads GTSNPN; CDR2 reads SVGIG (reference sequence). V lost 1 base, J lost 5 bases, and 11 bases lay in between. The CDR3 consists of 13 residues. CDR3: CAWSEQSGTEAFF. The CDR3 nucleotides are TGTGCCTGGAGTGAGCAGAGCGGTACTGAAGCTTTCTTT.

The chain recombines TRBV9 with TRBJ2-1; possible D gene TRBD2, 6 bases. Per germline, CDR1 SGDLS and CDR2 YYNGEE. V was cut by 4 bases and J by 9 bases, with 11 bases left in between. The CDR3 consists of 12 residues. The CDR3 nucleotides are TGTGCCAGCAGCCCGACTAGGGGTGAGCAGTTCTTC. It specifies CASSPTRGEQFF.

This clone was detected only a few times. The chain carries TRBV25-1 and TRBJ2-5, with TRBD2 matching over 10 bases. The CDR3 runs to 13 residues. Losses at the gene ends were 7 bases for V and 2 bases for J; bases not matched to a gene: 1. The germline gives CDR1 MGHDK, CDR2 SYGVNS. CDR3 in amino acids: CASTLAGQETQYF. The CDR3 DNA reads TGTGCCAGCACACTAGCGGGACAAGAGACCCAGTACTTC.

The CDR3 reads CSAQLWNEQFF. The CDR3 region has the DNA TGCAGTGCTCAACTCTGGAATGAGCAGTTCTTC. This chain connects TRBV20-1 to TRBJ2-1; the D is unclear. With 5 bases removed from V and 7 bases from J, the gap between germline ends came to 9 bases. There are 11 residues in the CDR3. CDR1 is DFQATT, CDR2 SNEGSKA, per germline (reference sequence).

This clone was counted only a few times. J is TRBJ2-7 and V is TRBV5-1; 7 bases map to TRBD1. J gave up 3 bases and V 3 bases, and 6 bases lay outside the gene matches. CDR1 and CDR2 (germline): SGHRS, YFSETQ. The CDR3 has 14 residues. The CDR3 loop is CASSSQGTYYEQYF. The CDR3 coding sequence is TGCGCCAGCAGCTCACAGGGGACCTACTACGAGCAGTACTTC.

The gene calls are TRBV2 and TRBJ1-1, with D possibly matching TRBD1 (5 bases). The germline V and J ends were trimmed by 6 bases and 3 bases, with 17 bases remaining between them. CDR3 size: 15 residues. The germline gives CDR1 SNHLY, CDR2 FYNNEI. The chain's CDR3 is CASRVRTGGDTEAFF. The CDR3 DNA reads TGTGCCAGCAGGGTCCGTACAGGCGGGGACACTGAAGCTTTCTTT.

The CDR3 loop reads CASSLVRGRGTDTQYF. The CDR3 region has the DNA TGTGCCAGCAGCTTAGTCAGGGGGCGTGGCACAGATACGCAGTATTTT. The chain uses TRBV7-2 and TRBJ2-3; TRBD1 matches at 8 bases. Germline loops: CDR1 SGHTA, CDR2 FQGNSA. V dropped 1 base and J dropped 1; count of bases not matched to a gene: 4. This CDR3 has 16 residues.

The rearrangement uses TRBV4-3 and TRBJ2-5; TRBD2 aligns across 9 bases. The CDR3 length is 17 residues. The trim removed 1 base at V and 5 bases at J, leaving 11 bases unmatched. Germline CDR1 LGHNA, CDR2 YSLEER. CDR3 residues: CASSQGLAESYGETQYF. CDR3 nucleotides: TGCGCCAGCAGCCAAGGACTAGCGGAGTCCTATGGCGAGACCCAGTACTTC.

For the CDR3, the DNA is TGTGCCAGCAGCTTGAAAGAGGCGCGGGGAAATCAGCCCCAGCATTTT. Its protein product is CASSLKEARGNQPQHF. The chain links TRBV5-6 to TRBJ1-5; no clear D. Germline V lookup: CDR1 SGHDT, CDR2 YYEEEE. This CDR3 spans 16 amino acids. Trimming stripped 1 base from V and 4 bases from J, with 15 bases between. Drawing the rest from reference TRBV5-6 and TRBJ1-5, the complete variable domain is DAGVTQSPTHLIKTRGQQVTLRCSPKSGHDTVSWYQQALGQGPQFIFQYYEEEERQRGNFPDRFSGHQFPNYSSELNVNALLLGDSALYLCASSLKEARGNQPQHFGDGTRLSIL.

The CDR3 protein is CASGSLSGELFF. DNA of the CDR3: TGTGCTAGTGGTTCCCTTAGCGGGGAGCTGTTTTTT. This rearrangement joins TRBV12-5 to TRBJ2-2; D not certain. The CDR3 covers 12 residues. Trimming stripped 4 bases from V and 7 bases from J, with 7 bases between. CDR1 LGHNT and CDR2 FRNRAP come from the germline V gene.

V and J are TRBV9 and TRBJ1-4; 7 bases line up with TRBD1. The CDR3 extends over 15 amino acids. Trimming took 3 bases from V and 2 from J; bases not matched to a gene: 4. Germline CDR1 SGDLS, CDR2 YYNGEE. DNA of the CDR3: TGTGCCAGCAGCGCGACAGGGCGGACTAATGAAAAACTGTTTTTT. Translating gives CASSATGRTNEKLFF.

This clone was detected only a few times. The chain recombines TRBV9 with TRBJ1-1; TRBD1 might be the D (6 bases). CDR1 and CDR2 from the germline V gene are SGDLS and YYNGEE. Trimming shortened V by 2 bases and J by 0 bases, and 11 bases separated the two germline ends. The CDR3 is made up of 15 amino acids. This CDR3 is CASSVRGQLNTEAFF. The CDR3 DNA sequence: TGTGCCAGCAGCGTGAGAGGACAGCTGAACACTGAAGCTTTCTTT.